A single sample gave rise to the 8 T cell receptor beta chains below, sequenced in a study of T cell responses to AZD1222 COVID-19 vaccine (dated by TCRdb to the early 2020s). The sample's time point label, in plain terms: about 28 days (+/-7) after the second vaccine dose. The protocol used for the library was the immunoSEQ multiplex PCR assay. The immuneACCESS repertoire file appears here via TCRdb, limited to in-frame rearrangements. These files lack a portion of the clones; in checked studies, under half of the deficit traces to unresolved V genes, and the cause of the others is not known. In all, the sample holds roughly 150,000 clones, and about 91% of those were seen once. The leading ten clones occupy about 3.8% of the sample. Sequencing used peripheral blood, obtained 28 days after the second AZD1222 dose. These receptors originate from an adult who received the AZD1222 COVID-19 vaccine.

The chain links TRBV11-3 to TRBJ2-4; D is undetermined. The CDR3 length is 15 residues. Trimming took 5 bases from V and 0 from J, leaving 11 bases between them. Germline V lookup: CDR1 SGHNT, CDR2 YENEEA. The CDR3 region has the DNA TGTGCCAGCAGCCCCCGGGCGGCAGCCAAAAACATTCAGTACTTC. It codes for CASSPRAAAKNIQYF.

The chain is built from TRBV10-3 and TRBJ2-1; weak D call: TRBD2 (6 bases). The CDR3 has 16 amino acids. Trimming took off 5 bases at V and 0 bases at J, with 14 bases between the two ends. The germline gives CDR1 ENHRY, CDR2 SYGVKD. CDR3 sequence reads: CAISPGLVSSYNEQFF. The CDR3 coding sequence is TGTGCCATCAGTCCGGGACTCGTGAGCTCCTACAATGAGCAGTTCTTC.

V and J are TRBV9 and TRBJ1-6, with 7 bases aligning to TRBD1. The J segment lost 7 bases and the V segment lost 2 bases, leaving 6 bases of the junction unmatched. Germline V gene lookup returns CDR1 SGDLS and CDR2 YYNGEE. This CDR3 contains 15 residues. CDR3 sequence reads: CASSVGTDNNSPLHF. CDR3 nucleotide sequence: TGTGCCAGCAGCGTGGGGACAGACAACAATTCACCCCTCCACTTT.

CDR3 sequence (DNA): TGCGCCAGCAGCTTGACGGGGGGTCAAACCGGGGAGCTGTTTTTT. Translation: CASSLTGGQTGELFF. The chain uses TRBV5-1 and TRBJ2-2; 7 positions agree with TRBD2. The CDR3 has 15 residues. V lost 1 base, J lost 5 bases, and 5 bases stayed unmatched. Germline CDR1 SGHRS, CDR2 YFSETQ.

The chain carries TRBV30 and TRBJ2-1; 9 nucleotides line up with TRBD2. V dropped 2 bases and J dropped 9; count of bases not matched to a gene: 5. Germline values: CDR1 GTSNPN, CDR2 SVGIG (reference sequence). The CDR3 extends over 13 amino acids. CDR3 sequence: CAWSPSTSGEQFF. The CDR3 coding sequence is TGTGCCTGGAGTCCTTCGACTAGCGGTGAGCAGTTCTTC. Full variable domain (outside the CDR3, taken from reference TRBV30 and TRBJ2-1): SQTIHQWPATLVQPVGSPLSLECTVEGTSNPNLYWYRQAAGRGLQLLFYSVGIGQISSEVPQNLSASRPQDRQFILSSKKLLLSDSGFYLCAWSPSTSGEQFFGPGTRLTVL.

The genes are TRBV27 and TRBJ1-1; D might be TRBD1 (5 bases). CDR1 is MNHEY and CDR2 is SMNVEV in the germline V gene (reference sequence). Trimming removed 3 bases from V and 0 bases from J, with 11 bases in between. The CDR3 totals 15 residues. CDR3 in amino acids: CASSLGRRVNTEAFF. The DNA for the CDR3 is TGTGCCAGCAGTTTGGGACGGCGGGTGAACACTGAAGCTTTCTTT.

V usage is TRBV5-1 and J usage is TRBJ2-5, with 8 bases identical to TRBD1. The germline CDR1 and CDR2 sequences are SGHRS and YFSETQ. V was clipped by 2 bases and J by 5 bases; unmatched bases: 5. The CDR3 runs 14 residues. Here the CDR3 DNA reads TGCGCCAGCAGCTTATGGACAGGGCGCGAGACCCAGTACTTC. Amino acids: CASSLWTGRETQYF.

The chain links TRBV19 to TRBJ2-7; tentatively, D is TRBD2 (5 bases). Germline CDR1 and CDR2: LNHDA and SQIVND (reference sequence). V was trimmed by 0 bases and J by 1 base, leaving 7 bases between them. The CDR3 is made up of 14 amino acids. The chain's CDR3 is CASSIDGESYEQYF. DNA for the CDR3: TGTGCCAGTAGTATAGACGGGGAGTCCTACGAGCAGTACTTC.